The 22 T cell receptor beta chains given below trace back to one sample, sequenced in a study of CD8 T cells in ankylosing spondylitis. TCRdb reprocessed the 5' RACE reads with MiXCR, giving one entry per CDR3 protein. The data show 150,000 to 200,000 distinct CDR3 sequences, under 15% seen once. Sequenced: blood, either unsorted or a sorted T cell fraction (not recorded which). The source of these receptors is a female donor with ankylosing spondylitis or in good health (not recorded which).

For this clonotype: Since a much larger clone is just one base distant, this may be a read error. This rearrangement joins TRBV5-1 to TRBJ2-2, with TRBD2 identical over 7 bases. The CDR3 length is 16 residues. Germline CDR1 and CDR2: SGHRS and YFSETQ. This chain's CDR3 is CASSLRLAGDTRELFF. DNA for the CDR3: TGCGCCAGCAGCTTGAGATTAGCGGGTGACACCCGGGAGCTGTTTTTT. Full variable domain (outside the CDR3, taken from reference TRBV5-1 and TRBJ2-2): KAGVTQTPRYLIKTRGQQVTLSCSPISGHRSVSWYQQTPGQGLQFLFEYFSETQRNKGNFPGRFSGRQFSNSRSEMNVSTLELGDSALYLCASSLRLAGDTRELFFGEGSRLTVL.

Concerning this clonotype itself: This may arise from a read error, as a much more abundant clone is one base away. The J gene is TRBJ2-5, the V gene TRBV7-2; the D is unclear. Looked up from germline, CDR1 is SGHTA and CDR2 is FQGNSA. The V gene lost 5 bases and the J gene lost 5 bases, with 18 bases spanning the gap. The length of the CDR3 is 15 residues. Written as DNA, the CDR3 is TGTGCCAGCAGCCTATCGTTTCAGAGGTGGGAGACCCAGTACTTC. Translated, it gives CASSLSFQRWETQYF.

This clonotype was recorded a few times. The chain employs TRBV7-2 and TRBJ1-4; 8 nucleotides match TRBD1. V dropped 4 bases and J dropped 7; count of bases not matched to a gene: 5. The V gene's germline CDR1 is SGHTA and CDR2 FQGNSA. CDR3 length: 14 amino acids. The CDR3 spells CASSSRQGSEKLFF. CDR3 bases: TGTGCCAGCAGCTCCCGACAGGGGAGTGAAAAACTGTTTTTT.

This clonotype was counted at least ten times. The chain carries TRBV29-1 and TRBJ2-7; D remains ambiguous. The CDR3 is 12 residues long. Between the trimmed V and J ends, which lost 0 bases and 3 bases, there was a span of 6 bases. The germline V gene has CDR1 SQVTM and CDR2 ANQGSEA. CDR3: CSVEEANYEQYF. In DNA form, the CDR3 reads TGCAGCGTTGAAGAGGCCAACTACGAGCAGTACTTC.

This clonotype was counted a few times. The chain is built from TRBV24-1 and TRBJ2-2; TRBD1 matches 9 bases. The germline CDR1 and CDR2 sequences are KGHDR and SFDVKD. This CDR3 has 16 residues. V was pared by 3 bases and J by 6 bases, with 7 bases of the junction left unmatched. The chain's CDR3 is CATSDPGTGLSGELFF. DNA of the CDR3: TGTGCCACCAGTGATCCCGGGACAGGGCTATCCGGGGAGCTGTTTTTT.

This clonotype was seen many times. The J gene is TRBJ1-1, the V gene TRBV10-3; D might be TRBD1 (5 bases). The V and J ends lost 4 bases and 3 bases respectively, with 18 bases between them. The CDR3 is 16 amino acids. In germline, CDR1 is ENHRY, CDR2 SYGVKD. The CDR3 DNA is TGTGCCATCAGTGGGAAGGGCGGCAGGGTTGACACTGAAGCTTTCTTT. Its protein is CAISGKGGRVDTEAFF.

This clonotype showed up many times. The J gene is TRBJ2-1, the V gene TRBV4-3; the match to TRBD2 covers 10 bases. The CDR3 consists of 16 residues. Germline V gene sequence: CDR1 LGHNA, CDR2 YSLEER. Losses at the gene ends were 0 bases for V and 9 bases for J; bases not matched to a gene: 8. CDR3: CASSQDHPLAGVEQFF. CDR3 in DNA: TGCGCCAGCAGCCAAGATCATCCGCTAGCGGGAGTTGAGCAGTTCTTC.

The sample holds many counts of this clonotype. CDR3 nucleotides: TGTGCCAGCTCACCTCGCTCACAGCCGGTTGCAACTAATGAAAAACTGTTTTTT. Its protein product is CASSPRSQPVATNEKLFF. This chain connects TRBV18 to TRBJ1-4; D uncertain. There are 18 residues in the CDR3. The ends were cut back, 3 bases at V and 0 bases at J, with 17 bases in the middle. Germline lookup yields CDR1 KGHSH and CDR2 LQKENI.

In this sample, this clonotype turned up many times. This chain joins TRBV9 and TRBJ1-3, with TRBD1 matching over 7 bases. CDR1 and CDR2 from the germline V gene are SGDLS and YYNGEE. This CDR3 spans 15 amino acids. The J segment lost 2 bases and the V segment lost 0 bases, leaving 2 bases of the junction unmatched. The CDR3 loop is CASSVDRGAGNTIYF. Written as DNA, the CDR3 is TGTGCCAGCAGCGTAGACAGGGGCGCTGGAAACACCATATATTTT.

This clonotype occurred many times. The J gene is TRBJ2-1, the V gene TRBV24-1; maybe TRBD2 (5 bases). Trimming removed 9 bases from V and 0 bases from J, with 8 bases in between. CDR3 size: 13 residues. From germline, CDR1 is KGHDR and CDR2 SFDVKD. CDR3 in DNA: TGTGCCACCGGCGAGGGCTCCTACAATGAGCAGTTCTTC. It encodes CATGEGSYNEQFF.

This sequence joins TRBV24-1 and TRBJ2-1; 11 bases agree with TRBD2. This CDR3 comprises 14 residues. Per the germline V gene, CDR1 is KGHDR and CDR2 is SFDVKD. The V segment lost 3 bases and the J segment 15 bases; nucleotides outside the gene matches: 9. This chain's CDR3 is CATSDTTSGNPLFF. The CDR3 region has the DNA TGTGCCACCAGTGATACGACTAGCGGGAATCCGCTGTTCTTC.

In this sample, this clonotype turned up many times. V and J are TRBV9 and TRBJ2-3, with 13 bases that match TRBD2. There are 14 residues in the CDR3. Per germline, CDR1 SGDLS and CDR2 YYNGEE. V lost 3 bases and J lost 5; bases outside the gene matches: 0. CDR3 in amino acids: CASSGTSGRDTQYF. The CDR3 DNA reads as TGTGCCAGCAGCGGGACTAGCGGGAGAGATACGCAGTATTTT.

On this clonotype: A much larger clone sits a single nucleotide away, making a read error possible. The V gene is TRBV5-1, the J gene TRBJ2-7; maybe TRBD1 (9 bases). This CDR3 has 20 amino acids. Germline V gene sequence: CDR1 SGHRS, CDR2 YFSETQ. V lost 3 bases to trimming and J lost 5 bases, with 33 bases between them. This CDR3 reads CASSSDRTGDRAGGFHEQYF. The CDR3 DNA follows: TGCGCCAGCAGCTCCGATAGGACAGGGGACCGGGCGGGAGGTTTCCACGAGCAGTACTTC.

This chain joins TRBV28 and TRBJ2-2; 13 positions agree with TRBD2. Trimming took 5 bases from V and 7 from J; bases not matched to a gene: 16. Germline V CDR1 and CDR2: MDHEN, SYDVKM. The CDR3 has 19 residues. The CDR3 sequence: CASSLSPPGTSGTIGELFF. CDR3 in DNA: TGTGCCAGCAGTCTCTCCCCACCCGGGACTAGCGGGACCATCGGGGAGCTGTTTTTT.

This clonotype occurred many times. This sequence joins TRBV6-5 and TRBJ2-3; D remains ambiguous. Germline V gene sequence: CDR1 MNHEY, CDR2 SVGAGI. This CDR3 is 13 amino acids long. V lost 2 bases, J lost 1 base, and 4 bases lay in between. The CDR3: CASSYGGTDTQYF. In DNA, the CDR3 is TGTGCCAGCAGTTACGGGGGCACAGATACGCAGTATTTT.

The sample holds many counts of this clonotype. The chain uses TRBV12-3 or TRBV12-4 and TRBJ2-4; D is ambiguous. The CDR3 is 12 amino acids. Trimming cost V 3 bases and J 8 bases, with 8 bases left between them. The DNA of the CDR3 is TGTGCCAGCAGTTTCTTGGACCACATTCAGTACTTC. This encodes CASSFLDHIQYF.

This clonotype has at least ten counts. The rearrangement links TRBV4-3 to TRBJ2-1, with D maybe TRBD1 (6 bases). The V end lost 7 bases, the J end lost 0 bases, and 16 bases lay between the germline ends. CDR1 LGHNA and CDR2 YSLEER come from the germline V gene. The CDR3 is 16 amino acids. The CDR3 here is CASIGPRGSSYNEQFF. The CDR3 DNA sequence: TGCGCCAGCATAGGGCCGAGGGGGAGCTCCTACAATGAGCAGTTCTTC.

This clonotype appeared many times. The chain uses TRBV12-3 or TRBV12-4 and TRBJ2-7; D gene ambiguous. The ends were cut back, 1 base at V and 3 bases at J, with 7 bases in the middle. The CDR3 runs to 13 residues. This CDR3 is CASSLGSRYEQYF. In DNA form, the CDR3 reads TGTGCCAGCAGTTTAGGCAGTCGCTACGAGCAGTACTTC.

This clonotype was counted between two and nine times. The chain recombines TRBV20-1 with TRBJ2-7; D is uncertain. This CDR3 has 13 residues. Per the germline V gene, CDR1 is DFQATT and CDR2 is SNEGSKA (reference sequence). V was cut by 0 bases and J by 2 bases, with 8 bases left in between. As DNA, the CDR3 is TGCAGTGCTAGAGATGTAACAGCCTACGAGCAGTACTTC. It is translated as CSARDVTAYEQYF.

With regard to this clonotype: This may be a read error, as it is one base from a much larger clone. This sequence joins TRBV6-4 and TRBJ2-7, with D possibly being TRBD1 (6 bases). The V and J ends lost 7 bases and 5 bases respectively, with 12 bases between them. The CDR3 runs 12 residues. CDR1 and CDR2 from the germline V gene are MRHNA and SNTAGT. In nucleotides, the CDR3 is TGTGCCAGCAAAAGACAGGCCCACGAGCAGTACTTC. Residues: CASKRQAHEQYF.

On this clonotype: This may arise from a read error, as a much more abundant clone is one base away. This chain links TRBV12-3 or TRBV12-4 with TRBJ1-3, with D tentatively TRBD1 (6 bases). CDR3 size: 13 residues. CDR3 loop: CASRTGKGNAIYF. In DNA form, the CDR3 reads TGTGCCAGCCGTACAGGGAAGGGAAACGCCATATATTTT.

This clonotype was picked up many times. The chain recombines TRBV28 with TRBJ1-2, with 7 bases matching TRBD1. V was clipped by 3 bases and J by 8 bases; unmatched bases: 6. CDR3 size: 13 residues. Per germline, CDR1 MDHEN and CDR2 SYDVKM. The CDR3 coding sequence is TGTGCCAGCAGTTTGGGAGGGGGCCGAGGCTACACCTTC. It encodes CASSLGGGRGYTF.